This T cell receptor beta chain was recorded in a study of blood T cell repertoires in COVID-19. Overall study context: From T cells, B-cell-depleted T cells, or PBMCs came the material, which was cDNA or gDNA.

This clone was seen only a few times. Repertoires were generated with immunoSEQ multiplex PCR, while TCRdb's copy carries only in-frame clones and drops some. Here the sample spans 70,000 to 85,000 clones, about nine tenths being singletons. Germline values: CDR1 MDHEN, CDR2 SYDVKM. V gave up 3 bases and J gave up 4 bases, with 10 bases separating them. CDR3 length equals 15 residues. The chain uses TRBV28 and TRBJ2-6; D call uncertain. The TCR comes from a woman aged 45-59 years with active or convalescent COVID-19. Material for sequencing was peripheral blood. The CDR3 nucleotides are TGTGCCAGCAGTTTGTTGGCTTCGGGGGCCAACGTCCTGACTTTC. This codes for CASSLLASGANVLTF.